These 14 T cell receptor beta chains share one sample of origin, sequenced in a study of T-cell memory formation after mild COVID-19. TCRdb fed the 5' RACE reads into MiXCR, producing one record per CDR3 protein. Of around 99,000 distinct CDR3 sequences listed, 14% are singletons. The sample taken for sequencing was PBMCs or a T cell subset sorted from them (not recorded which). The receptors here all came from a man between 18 and 29 years old who had mild COVID-19 (a few samples of this study predate the infection). Cell type and time point are not known.

This clonotype has more than one count but fewer than ten. J is TRBJ1-2 and V is TRBV11-2; no reliable D call. Between the trimmed V and J ends, which lost 1 base and 3 bases, there was a span of 12 bases. The length of the CDR3 is 15 residues. CDR1 and CDR2 from the germline V gene are SGHAT and FQNNGV. CDR3 sequence: CASSLVGTEHYGYTF. CDR3 DNA: TGTGCCAGCAGCTTAGTCGGCACAGAGCACTATGGCTACACCTTC.

The chain is built from TRBV6-5 and TRBJ2-7; D is perhaps TRBD1 (6 bases). The CDR3 is made up of 14 amino acids. V lost 6 bases to trimming and J lost 2 bases, with 14 bases between them. From germline, CDR1 is MNHEY and CDR2 SVGAGI. DNA of the CDR3: TGTGCCAGCAGCCCCGGGACAAGGCCCTACGAGCAGTACTTC. Translation: CASSPGTRPYEQYF.

V is TRBV4-1 and J is TRBJ1-2, with D hard to call. The CDR3 covers 17 residues. Trimming took off 2 bases at V and 6 bases at J, with 22 bases between the two ends. Looked up from germline, CDR1 is MGHRA and CDR2 is YSYEKL. The CDR3 nucleotides read TGCGCCAGCAGCCAACTACTCCGGGCCTTGGTGTTGAATGGCTACACCTTC. Translating it yields CASSQLLRALVLNGYTF.

The CDR3 DNA is TGCGCCAGCAGGGAAGGGTTCAATCAGCCCCAGCATTTT. Translated: CASREGFNQPQHF. This sequence joins TRBV4-1 and TRBJ1-5; no definite D call. This CDR3 spans 13 amino acids. Germline CDR1 reads MGHRA; CDR2 reads YSYEKL. Trimming took off 6 bases at V and 3 bases at J, with 9 bases between the two ends.

The CDR3 reads CATGTETQYF. The CDR3 nucleotides read TGTGCCACCGGGACAGAGACCCAGTACTTC. V is TRBV6-6 and J is TRBJ2-5; perhaps D is TRBD1 or TRBD2 (5 bases each). The CDR3 spans 10 residues. V was shortened by 10 bases and J by 4 bases, with 7 bases between the two germline ends. The germline CDR1 and CDR2 sequences are MNHNY and SVGAGI (reference sequence).

The chain uses TRBV20-1 and TRBJ2-3; the match to TRBD2 covers 11 bases. There are 17 residues in the CDR3. V shed 2 bases, J shed 1 base, and the junction held 8 bases outside the gene matches. Germline loops: CDR1 DFQATT, CDR2 SNEGSKA (reference sequence). CDR3 sequence: CSARRGSGGAGTDTQYF. In DNA form, the CDR3 reads TGCAGTGCTAGACGGGGTAGCGGGGGGGCAGGCACAGATACGCAGTATTTT.

The chain couples TRBV5-8 to TRBJ2-1; D gene ambiguous. The germline V gene encodes CDR1 SGHTS and CDR2 YDEGEE. The V end lost 0 bases, the J end lost 0 bases, and 7 bases lay between the germline ends. This CDR3 comprises 15 residues. The CDR3 nucleotides read TGTGCCAGCAGCTTGGACAGCAGCTCCTACAATGAGCAGTTCTTC. This encodes CASSLDSSSYNEQFF.

The table lists this clonotype with a few counts. This chain uses TRBV10-2 with TRBJ1-2; 7 bases are shared with TRBD1. Trimming removed 5 bases from V and 4 bases from J; junction bases left unmatched: 7. Per the germline V gene, CDR1 is WSHSY and CDR2 is SAAADI. This CDR3 has 14 amino acids. CDR3 DNA sequence: TGCGCCAGCAGTCCCGGGGCAGGGGGCTATGGCTACACCTTC. The encoded protein is CASSPGAGGYGYTF.

This clonotype was counted between two and nine times. CDR3 sequence (DNA): TGTGCCAGCAGCTTGGACCGGGACACCATGAACACTGAAGCTTTCTTT. Amino acid sequence: CASSLDRDTMNTEAFF. This chain uses TRBV5-4 with TRBJ1-1; a possible D gene is TRBD1 (6 bases). Trimming took 0 bases from V and 0 from J, leaving 12 bases between them. The CDR3 is made up of 16 amino acids. The germline gives CDR1 SGHNT, CDR2 YYREEE (reference sequence).

The rearrangement links TRBV4-3 to TRBJ2-5, with 8 bases identical to TRBD2. Germline assignment: CDR1 LGHNA and CDR2 YSLEER. The CDR3 sequence is 17 residues long. The junction had 12 bases not matched to a gene; V was cut back by 1 base and J by 5 bases. CDR3 protein: CASSQVLTGGPLETQYF. The CDR3 DNA is TGCGCCAGCAGCCAAGTCTTAACGGGGGGGCCTTTGGAGACCCAGTACTTC.

The V and J genes are TRBV29-1 and TRBJ2-3; TRBD2 aligns across 10 bases. This CDR3 region has 16 residues. Germline CDR1 reads SQVTM; CDR2 reads ANQGSEA. J lost 3 bases, V lost 0 bases, and 6 bases had no gene match. This CDR3 is CSVEDPTSGVTDTQYF. CDR3 in DNA: TGCAGCGTTGAAGATCCTACTAGCGGGGTGACAGATACGCAGTATTTT.

This clonotype appeared a few times. The chain is built from TRBV15 and TRBJ2-1, with D possibly matching TRBD2 (6 bases). V dropped 1 base and J dropped 7 bases, with 14 bases sitting between them. The CDR3 has 15 amino acids. Germline V lookup: CDR1 LNHNV, CDR2 YYDKDF (reference sequence). This CDR3 is CATSRARDMRNEQFF. CDR3 nucleotide sequence: TGTGCCACCAGCAGAGCGCGGGATATGCGGAATGAGCAGTTCTTC.

This clonotype has more than one count but fewer than ten. The rearrangement joins TRBV7-3 to TRBJ2-5; D is perhaps TRBD1 (5 bases). The CDR3 is 15 amino acids. The germline V gene has CDR1 SGHTA and CDR2 FQGTGA. Trimming removed 5 bases from V and 1 base from J, with 14 bases in between. The CDR3 loop reads CASSPTGVGQETQYF. In DNA, the CDR3 is TGTGCCAGCAGCCCTACAGGAGTAGGCCAAGAGACCCAGTACTTC.

This clonotype was counted between two and nine times. J is TRBJ1-6 and V is TRBV20-1; D remains ambiguous. V was shortened by 5 bases and J by 10 bases, with 6 bases between the two germline ends. The CDR3 length is 10 residues. The germline V gene encodes CDR1 DFQATT and CDR2 SNEGSKA (reference sequence). CDR3 coding DNA: TGCAGTGCTGGCTTATCACCCCTCCACTTT. Protein: CSAGLSPLHF.